This T cell receptor beta chain was documented in a study of T cell responses to AZD1222 COVID-19 vaccine. Points from the study as a whole: Donors were chiefly white British, with a greater number of females, and clonal diversity was perhaps underestimated. Only a handful of AZD1222 recipients, more than five in all, had baseline seropositivity. Regions 160-218 and 743-854 held dominance among vaccine-associated CD4 TCRs, which spanned spike.

Sequencing used immunoSEQ multiplex PCR; TCRdb keeps in-frame clones, though not all of them. Of about 140,000 clones in the sample, around 92% were seen once. Points on this clone: The antigen remains undetermined.

Germline CDR1 KGHSH, CDR2 LQKENI. The CDR3 runs 15 residues. The V end was cut by 3 bases, the J end by 7 bases, with 19 bases between. The receptor comes from an adult who had recovered from COVID-19. The V call is TRBV18, the J call TRBJ2-7, with D possibly being TRBD1 or TRBD2 (5 bases each). Material: peripheral blood, obtained after recovery from COVID-19. The CDR3 protein is CASSPPEGRRREQYF. CDR3 sequence (DNA): TGTGCCAGCTCACCTCCAGAGGGGAGACGGAGAGAGCAGTACTTC. The variable domain in full, with the rest retrieved from reference TRBV18 and TRBJ2-7, is NAGVMQNPRHLVRRRGQEARLRCSPMKGHSHVYWYRQLPEEGLKFMVYLQKENIIDESGMPKERFSAEFPKEGPSILRIQQVVRGDSAAYFCASSPPEGRRREQYFGPGTRLTVT.